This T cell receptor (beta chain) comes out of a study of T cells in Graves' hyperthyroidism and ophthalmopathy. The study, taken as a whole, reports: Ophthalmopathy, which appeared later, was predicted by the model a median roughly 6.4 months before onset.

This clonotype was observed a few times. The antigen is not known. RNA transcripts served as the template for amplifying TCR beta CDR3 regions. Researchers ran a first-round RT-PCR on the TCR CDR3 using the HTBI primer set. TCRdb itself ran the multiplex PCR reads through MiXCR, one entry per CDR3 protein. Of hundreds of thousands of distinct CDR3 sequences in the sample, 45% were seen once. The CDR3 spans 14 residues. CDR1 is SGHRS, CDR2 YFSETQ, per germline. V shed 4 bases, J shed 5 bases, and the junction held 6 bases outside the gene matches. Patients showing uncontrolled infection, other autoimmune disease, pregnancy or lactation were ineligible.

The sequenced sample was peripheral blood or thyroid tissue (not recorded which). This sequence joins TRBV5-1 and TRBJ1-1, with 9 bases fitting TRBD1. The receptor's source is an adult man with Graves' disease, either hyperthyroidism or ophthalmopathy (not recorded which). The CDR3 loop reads CASSIRQGDTEAFF. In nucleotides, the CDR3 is TGCGCCAGCAGCATACGACAGGGGGATACTGAAGCTTTCTTT.